This passage covers 3 T cell receptor beta chains from one sample sequenced in a study of blood T cells in healthy people across ages. The second PCR ran about 6 to 12 cycles with a sample-barcoded 5' primer and J-beta primers. TCRdb processed the 5' RACE reads anew with MiXCR; each CDR3 protein has one entry. The sample carries 900,000 to 950,000 distinct CDR3 sequences, roughly 29% recorded once. The sample also formed part of further work on T cells of mothers and their children.

The specimen sequenced was blood. The source is a woman between 35 and 50 years old in good health.

In this sample, this clonotype turned up a few times. The CDR3 region is CASSSRSRGLNTEAFF. CDR3 coding DNA: TGTGCCAGCAGCTCCCGTAGCCGCGGGCTGAACACTGAAGCTTTCTTT. The chain employs TRBV7-9 and TRBJ1-1; the D is unclear. The CDR3 has 16 residues. Trimming removed 4 bases from V and 0 bases from J, with 15 bases in between. Germline V gives CDR1 SEHNR, CDR2 FQNEAQ (reference sequence).

V gene TRBV7-9 combines with J gene TRBJ1-1; D is undetermined. CDR1 is SEHNR, CDR2 FQNEAQ, per germline (reference sequence). Trimming stripped 1 base from V and 7 bases from J, with 4 bases between. The CDR3 consists of 11 residues. The CDR3 nucleotides are TGTGCCAGCAGCTTAGAATATGAAGCTTTCTTT. The encoded protein is CASSLEYEAFF.

This clonotype was found many times. V gene TRBV4-1 combines with J gene TRBJ2-1, with D possibly being TRBD2 (5 bases). Germline V gene data show CDR1 as MGHRA and CDR2 as YSYEKL. Trimming removed 0 bases from V and 0 bases from J, with 12 bases in between. This CDR3 has 17 residues. Here the CDR3 reads CASSQDSARASYNEQFF. The CDR3 DNA reads TGCGCCAGCAGCCAAGATAGCGCAAGGGCCTCCTACAATGAGCAGTTCTTC.